The clone carrying this T cell receptor (beta chain) was found a few times. Its cognate antigen is unknown. The sample's time point: patch test 1, 2 weeks after DPC sensitization. Indicated treatment: therapeutic diphenylcyclopropenone sensitization with weekly scalp DPC. Suited to DPC and affected by alopecia, the donors ranged from 18 to 70 years old. TCRdb re-derived calls from the RACE reads in MiXCR, one entry per CDR3 protein. In the table there are some 94,000 distinct CDR3 sequences, around 11% of which are singletons. Trimming cost V 4 bases and J 2 bases; bases outside gene matches: 7. The V gene's germline CDR1 is LGHNA and CDR2 YSLEER. The CDR3 runs to 17 residues. This specimen comes from a study of human T cells and chemical hapten exposure. As for the study in general: Throughout a study of about 6 months, patients underwent weekly scalp administration of diphenylcyclopropenone doses. Alopecia areata, totalis or universalis affected patients who were mostly female. General study points: Expanded TCRs produced significantly more large CDR3 similarity clusters than controls did.

The TCR sequence derives from a woman aged 40-49 years with alopecia areata. Some clones in this sample may be carry-over from other donors' samples. The chain is built from TRBV4-3 and TRBJ2-3; TRBD2 matches at 12 bases. The specimen comprised whole blood, sampled in connection with sensitization to the hapten diphenylcyclopropenone (DPC). CDR3: CASSPRLAGALTDTQYF. CDR3 coding DNA: TGCGCCAGCAGCCCTAGACTAGCGGGAGCCCTCACAGATACGCAGTATTTT.